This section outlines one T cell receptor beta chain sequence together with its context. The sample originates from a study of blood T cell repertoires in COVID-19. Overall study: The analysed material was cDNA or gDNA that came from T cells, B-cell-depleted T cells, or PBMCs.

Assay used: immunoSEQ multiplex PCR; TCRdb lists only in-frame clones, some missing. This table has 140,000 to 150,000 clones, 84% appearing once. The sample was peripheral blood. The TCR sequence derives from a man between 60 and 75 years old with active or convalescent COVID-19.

CDR3 residues: CASSLATAGQETQYF. The CDR3 coding sequence is TGTGCCAGCAGCTTGGCGACAGCCGGGCAAGAGACCCAGTACTTC. The rearrangement links TRBV5-4 to TRBJ2-5, with a possible D match to TRBD1 (5 bases). There are 15 residues in the CDR3. The V gene's germline CDR1 is SGHNT and CDR2 YYREEE (reference sequence). Deletions cut 0 bases from V and 2 bases from J, with 11 bases between. The full variable domain, its missing parts supplied by reference TRBV5-4 and TRBJ2-5, is ETGVTQSPTHLIKTRGQQVTLRCSSQSGHNTVSWYQQALGQGPQFIFQYYREEENGRGNFPPRFSGLQFPNYSSELNVNALELDDSALYLCASSLATAGQETQYFGPGTRLLVL.